This T cell receptor beta chain comes out of a study of blood T cell repertoires in COVID-19. Whole-study context: Sample material is recorded as cDNA or gDNA derived from T cells, B-cell-depleted T cells, or PBMCs.

This table comes from immunoSEQ multiplex PCR, and its TCRdb copy is limited to in-frame clones, with some not included. Of about 170,000 clones listed, around four fifths were seen once; the top ten hold 4.4%. V lost 5 bases and J lost 13; bases outside the gene matches: 8. The CDR3 totals 14 residues. CDR1 is MDHEN and CDR2 is SYDVKM in the germline V gene. The participants were between roughly 18 and 90 years old and came from 24 US areas. The TCR comes from a woman aged 50 to 60 who had recovered from COVID-19. The sequencing sample was made of PBMCs or T cells enriched from blood (not recorded which). This chain uses TRBV28 with TRBJ1-6, with TRBD1 identical over 10 bases. CDR3 in DNA: TGTGCCAGCAGTCGAAGACAGGGGGCGATTCCCCTCCACTTT. It yields the protein CASSRRQGAIPLHF.